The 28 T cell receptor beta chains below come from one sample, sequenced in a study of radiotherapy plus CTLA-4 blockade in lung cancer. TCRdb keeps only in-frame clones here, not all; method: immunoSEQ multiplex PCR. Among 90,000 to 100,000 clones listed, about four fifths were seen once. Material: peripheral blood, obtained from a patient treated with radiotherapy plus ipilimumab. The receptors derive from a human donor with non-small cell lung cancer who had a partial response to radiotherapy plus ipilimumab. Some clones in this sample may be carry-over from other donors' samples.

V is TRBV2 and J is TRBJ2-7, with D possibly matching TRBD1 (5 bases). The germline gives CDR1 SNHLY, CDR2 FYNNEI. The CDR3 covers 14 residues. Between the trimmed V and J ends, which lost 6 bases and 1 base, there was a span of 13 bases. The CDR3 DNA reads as TGTGCCAGCAGAGGCGCGACAGAATCCTACGAGCAGTACTTC. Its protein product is CASRGATESYEQYF.

CDR3 residues: CASGQGRGSGANVLTF. The DNA for the CDR3 is TGTGCCAGTGGACAGGGACGGGGGTCTGGGGCCAACGTCCTGACTTTC. The chain links TRBV19 to TRBJ2-6; TRBD1 matches 8 bases. CDR1 is LNHDA, CDR2 SQIVND, per germline (reference sequence). The CDR3 loop spans 16 amino acids. The ends lost 8 bases at V and 1 base at J; junction bases unmatched: 7.

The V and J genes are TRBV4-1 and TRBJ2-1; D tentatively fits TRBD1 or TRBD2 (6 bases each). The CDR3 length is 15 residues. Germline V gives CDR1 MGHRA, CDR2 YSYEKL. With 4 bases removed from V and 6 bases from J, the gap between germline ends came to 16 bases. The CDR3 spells CASSLEGVEGNEQFF. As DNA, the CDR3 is TGCGCCAGCAGCCTAGAGGGGGTGGAGGGCAATGAGCAGTTCTTC.

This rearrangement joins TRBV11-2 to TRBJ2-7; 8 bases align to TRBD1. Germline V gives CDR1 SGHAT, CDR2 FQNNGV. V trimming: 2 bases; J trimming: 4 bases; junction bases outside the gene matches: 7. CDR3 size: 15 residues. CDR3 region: CASSLQGATGYEQYF. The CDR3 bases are TGTGCCAGCAGCTTACAGGGGGCGACAGGGTACGAGCAGTACTTC. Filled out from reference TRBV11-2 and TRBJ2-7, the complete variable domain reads EAGVAQSPRYKIIEKRQSVAFWCNPISGHATLYWYQQILGQGPKLLIQFQNNGVVDDSQLPKDRFSAERLKGVDSTLKIQPAKLEDSAVYLCASSLQGATGYEQYFGPGTRLTVT.

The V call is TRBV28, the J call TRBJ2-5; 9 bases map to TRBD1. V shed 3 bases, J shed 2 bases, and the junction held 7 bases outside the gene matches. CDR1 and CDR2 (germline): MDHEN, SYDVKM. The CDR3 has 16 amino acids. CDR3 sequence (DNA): TGTGCCAGCAGTTTCGGCCGGGACAGGGAACAAGAGACCCAGTACTTC. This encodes CASSFGRDREQETQYF.

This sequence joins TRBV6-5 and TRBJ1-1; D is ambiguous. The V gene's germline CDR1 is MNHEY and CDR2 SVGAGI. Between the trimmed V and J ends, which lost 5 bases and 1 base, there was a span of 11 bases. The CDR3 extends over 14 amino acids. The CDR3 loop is CASSVSAGNTEAFF. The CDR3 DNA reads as TGTGCCAGCAGTGTAAGCGCGGGGAACACTGAAGCTTTCTTT.

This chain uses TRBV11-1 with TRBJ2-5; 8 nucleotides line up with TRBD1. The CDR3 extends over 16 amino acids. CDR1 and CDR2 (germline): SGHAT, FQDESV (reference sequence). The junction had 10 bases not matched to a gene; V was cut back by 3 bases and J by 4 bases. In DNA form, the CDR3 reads TGTGCCAGCAGCTTCCGGACAGGGAGTCGGGTAGAGACCCAGTACTTC. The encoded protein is CASSFRTGSRVETQYF.

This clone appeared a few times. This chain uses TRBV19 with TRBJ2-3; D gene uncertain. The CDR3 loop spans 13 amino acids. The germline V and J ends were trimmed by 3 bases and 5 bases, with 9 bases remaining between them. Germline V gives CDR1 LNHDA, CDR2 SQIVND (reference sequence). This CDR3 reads CASSIPSRDTQYF. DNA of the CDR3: TGTGCCAGTAGTATCCCATCTAGAGATACGCAGTATTTT.

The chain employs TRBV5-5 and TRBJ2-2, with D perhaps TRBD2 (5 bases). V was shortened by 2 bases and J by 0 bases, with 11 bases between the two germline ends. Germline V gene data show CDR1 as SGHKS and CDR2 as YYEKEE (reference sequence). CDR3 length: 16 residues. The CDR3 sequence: CASSFQLASNTGELFF. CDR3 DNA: TGTGCCAGCAGCTTTCAATTAGCGTCGAACACCGGGGAGCTGTTTTTT.

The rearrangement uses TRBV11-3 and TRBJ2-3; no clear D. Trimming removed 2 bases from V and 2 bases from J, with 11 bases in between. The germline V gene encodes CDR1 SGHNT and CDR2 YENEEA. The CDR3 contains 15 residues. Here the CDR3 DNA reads TGTGCCAGCAGCTTAAGTGGGCTTCTCACAGATACGCAGTATTTT. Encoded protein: CASSLSGLLTDTQYF.

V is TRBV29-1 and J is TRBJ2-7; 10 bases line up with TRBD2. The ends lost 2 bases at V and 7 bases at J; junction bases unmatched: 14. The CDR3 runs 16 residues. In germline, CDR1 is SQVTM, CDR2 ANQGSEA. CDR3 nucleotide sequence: TGCAGCGTTGAAACGAAGGGCGGGACTAGCGTAGGGGAGCAGTACTTC. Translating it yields CSVETKGGTSVGEQYF.

CDR3 region: CASSESSGVPYNEQFF. In DNA form, the CDR3 reads TGTGCCAGCAGTGAATCGTCGGGGGTCCCCTACAATGAGCAGTTCTTC. The chain combines TRBV25-1 with TRBJ2-1; possible D gene TRBD2, 6 bases. Germline-derived CDR1 and CDR2 are MGHDK and SYGVNS. V was pared by 1 base and J by 2 bases, with 12 bases between. CDR3 length: 16 residues.

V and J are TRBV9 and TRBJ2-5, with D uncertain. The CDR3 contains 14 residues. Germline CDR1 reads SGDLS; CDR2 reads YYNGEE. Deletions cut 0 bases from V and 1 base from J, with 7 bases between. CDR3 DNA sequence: TGTGCCAGCAGCGTAGGGGCCTCCCAAGAGACCCAGTACTTC. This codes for CASSVGASQETQYF.

The CDR3: CASSEASGAEDTQYF. The CDR3, as DNA: TGTGCCAGCAGTGAAGCGTCAGGGGCTGAGGATACGCAGTATTTT. The rearrangement joins TRBV2 to TRBJ2-3; D may be TRBD1 (6 bases). Germline-derived CDR1 and CDR2 are SNHLY and FYNNEI. V was pared by 0 bases and J by 6 bases, with 13 bases between. CDR3 size: 15 residues.

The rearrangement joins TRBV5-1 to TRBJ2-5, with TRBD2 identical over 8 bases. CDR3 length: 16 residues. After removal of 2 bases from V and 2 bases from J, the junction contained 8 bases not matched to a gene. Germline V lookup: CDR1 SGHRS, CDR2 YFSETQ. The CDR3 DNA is TGCGCCAGCAGCTTCAATATAGCGGGGCGGCAAGAGACCCAGTACTTC. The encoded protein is CASSFNIAGRQETQYF.

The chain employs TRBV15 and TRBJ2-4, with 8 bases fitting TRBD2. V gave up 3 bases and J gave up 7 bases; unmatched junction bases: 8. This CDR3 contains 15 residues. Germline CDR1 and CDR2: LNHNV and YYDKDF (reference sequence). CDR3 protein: CATSRLIAGLNIQYF. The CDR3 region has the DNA TGTGCCACCAGCAGGCTTATAGCGGGACTGAACATTCAGTACTTC.

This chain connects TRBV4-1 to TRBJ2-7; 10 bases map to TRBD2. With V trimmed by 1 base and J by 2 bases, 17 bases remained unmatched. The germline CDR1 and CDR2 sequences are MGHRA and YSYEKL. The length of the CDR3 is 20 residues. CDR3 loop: CASSQVFGLAGVLTTYEQYF. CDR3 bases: TGCGCCAGCAGCCAAGTATTCGGGCTAGCGGGAGTCCTGACAACCTACGAGCAGTACTTC.

The CDR3 DNA follows: TGTGCCAGCAGCCCCGCGACTAGCGGGGGGCGTTACGAGCAGTACTTC. It translates to CASSPATSGGRYEQYF. The rearrangement uses TRBV11-3 and TRBJ2-7, with TRBD2 identical over 13 bases. CDR1 is SGHNT and CDR2 is YENEEA in the germline V gene. The ends lost 5 bases at V and 4 bases at J; junction bases unmatched: 8. The CDR3 extends over 16 amino acids.

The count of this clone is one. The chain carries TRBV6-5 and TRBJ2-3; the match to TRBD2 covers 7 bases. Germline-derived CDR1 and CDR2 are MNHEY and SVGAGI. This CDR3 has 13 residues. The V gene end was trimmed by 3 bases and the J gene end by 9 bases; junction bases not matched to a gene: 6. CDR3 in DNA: TGTGCCAGCAGTTATCTAGCGGACGAAACGCAGTATTTT. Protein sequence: CASSYLADETQYF.

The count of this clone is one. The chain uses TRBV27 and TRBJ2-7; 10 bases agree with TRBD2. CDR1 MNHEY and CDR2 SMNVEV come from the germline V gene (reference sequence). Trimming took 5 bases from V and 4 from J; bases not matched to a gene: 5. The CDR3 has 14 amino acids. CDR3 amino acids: CASSPLAGLYEQYF. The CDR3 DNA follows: TGTGCCAGCAGTCCACTAGCGGGACTGTACGAGCAGTACTTC.

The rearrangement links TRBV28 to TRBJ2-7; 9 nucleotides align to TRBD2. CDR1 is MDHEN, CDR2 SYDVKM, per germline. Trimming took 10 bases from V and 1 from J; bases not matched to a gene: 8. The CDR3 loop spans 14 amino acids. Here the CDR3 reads CAIKTTSGSYEQYF. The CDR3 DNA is TGTGCCATCAAAACGACTAGCGGATCCTACGAGCAGTACTTC.

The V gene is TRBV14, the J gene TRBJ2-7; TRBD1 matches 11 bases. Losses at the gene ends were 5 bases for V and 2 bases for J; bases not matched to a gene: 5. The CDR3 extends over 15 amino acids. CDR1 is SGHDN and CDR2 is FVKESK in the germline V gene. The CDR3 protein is CASSMWTGGPYEQYF. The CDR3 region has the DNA TGTGCCAGCAGCATGTGGACAGGGGGCCCCTACGAGCAGTACTTC.

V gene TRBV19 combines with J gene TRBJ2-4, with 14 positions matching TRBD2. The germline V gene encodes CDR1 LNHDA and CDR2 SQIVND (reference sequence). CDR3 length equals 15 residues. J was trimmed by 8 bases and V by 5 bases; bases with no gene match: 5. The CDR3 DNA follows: TGTGCCAGTAGTCCCGGGACTAGCGGGAGAGACATTCAGTACTTC. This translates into CASSPGTSGRDIQYF.

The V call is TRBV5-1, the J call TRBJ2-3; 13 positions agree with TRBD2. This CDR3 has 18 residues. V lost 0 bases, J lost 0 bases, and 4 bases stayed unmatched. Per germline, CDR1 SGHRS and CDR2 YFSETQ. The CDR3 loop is CASSLAGLAGPSTDTQYF. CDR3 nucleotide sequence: TGCGCCAGCAGCTTGGCGGGACTAGCGGGGCCTAGCACAGATACGCAGTATTTT.

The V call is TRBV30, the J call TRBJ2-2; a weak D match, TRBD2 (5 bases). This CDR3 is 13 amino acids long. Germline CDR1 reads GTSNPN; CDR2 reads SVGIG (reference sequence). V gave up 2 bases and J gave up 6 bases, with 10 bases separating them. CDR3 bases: TGTGCCTGGAGTTTTCCACTAGCCGGGGAGCTGTTTTTT. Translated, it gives CAWSFPLAGELFF.

The CDR3 region is CASSKLNEQFF. CDR3 nucleotides: TGTGCCAGCAGTAAATTAAATGAGCAGTTCTTC. The rearrangement uses TRBV28 and TRBJ2-1, with no clear D. The CDR3 runs to 11 residues. V lost 5 bases and J lost 7, with 6 bases in between. The germline gives CDR1 MDHEN, CDR2 SYDVKM. Full variable domain (missing parts from reference TRBV28 and TRBJ2-1): DVKVTQSSRYLVKRTGEKVFLECVQDMDHENMFWYRQDPGLGLRLIYFSYDVKMKEKGDIPEGYSVSREKKERFSLILESASTNQTSMYLCASSKLNEQFFGPGTRLTVL.

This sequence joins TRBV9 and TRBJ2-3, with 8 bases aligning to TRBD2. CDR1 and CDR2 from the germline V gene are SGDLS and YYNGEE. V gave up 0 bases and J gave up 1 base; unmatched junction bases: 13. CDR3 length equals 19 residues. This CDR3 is CASSVDPGGGFKGTDTQYF. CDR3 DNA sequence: TGTGCCAGCAGCGTAGATCCTGGCGGGGGGTTTAAGGGCACAGATACGCAGTATTTT.

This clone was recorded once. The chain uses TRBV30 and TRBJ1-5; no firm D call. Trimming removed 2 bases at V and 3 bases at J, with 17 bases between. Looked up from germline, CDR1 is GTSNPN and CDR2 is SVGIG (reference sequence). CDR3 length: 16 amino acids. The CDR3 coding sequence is TGTGCCTGGAGTAACCTCTCGAGGAGGCACAATCAGCCCCAGCATTTT. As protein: CAWSNLSRRHNQPQHF.